This T cell receptor (beta chain) was profiled in a study of T cell repertoires in aging, cancer and after chemotherapy. Study in general: Six age groups, ranging from 30 or younger to 70 or older, included the donors.

Multiplex touch-down PCR with TRB-A/B primers amplified rearranged V-D-J TRB sequences. TCRdb itself ran the multiplex PCR reads through MiXCR, one entry per CDR3 protein. The data contain approximately 9,500 distinct CDR3 sequences, 25% to 30% of them singletons. V lost 2 bases, J lost 2 bases, and 9 bases lay in between. CDR3 length equals 14 residues. Germline-derived CDR1 and CDR2 are MNHEY and SVGAGI. Amplification of TCR beta used genomic DNA extracted from peripheral blood. In its sample, this clonotype is medium-sized. Its antigen is unknown. General observations from the study: Healthy donors lost TCR diversity with age mainly through richness, cancer patients through richness and evenness. In each cancer cohort, median generation probability increased across chemotherapy, suggesting thymic output rebounded. The repertoire data cannot show anything about immunological memory following chemotherapy.

The chain is built from TRBV6-5 and TRBJ2-5, with D perhaps TRBD1 (6 bases). Sequenced sample: blood. The TCR originated in a human donor in good health. The CDR3 sequence: CASSYLGAQETQYF. CDR3 in DNA: TGTGCCAGCAGTTACCTGGGGGCACAAGAGACCCAGTACTTC.